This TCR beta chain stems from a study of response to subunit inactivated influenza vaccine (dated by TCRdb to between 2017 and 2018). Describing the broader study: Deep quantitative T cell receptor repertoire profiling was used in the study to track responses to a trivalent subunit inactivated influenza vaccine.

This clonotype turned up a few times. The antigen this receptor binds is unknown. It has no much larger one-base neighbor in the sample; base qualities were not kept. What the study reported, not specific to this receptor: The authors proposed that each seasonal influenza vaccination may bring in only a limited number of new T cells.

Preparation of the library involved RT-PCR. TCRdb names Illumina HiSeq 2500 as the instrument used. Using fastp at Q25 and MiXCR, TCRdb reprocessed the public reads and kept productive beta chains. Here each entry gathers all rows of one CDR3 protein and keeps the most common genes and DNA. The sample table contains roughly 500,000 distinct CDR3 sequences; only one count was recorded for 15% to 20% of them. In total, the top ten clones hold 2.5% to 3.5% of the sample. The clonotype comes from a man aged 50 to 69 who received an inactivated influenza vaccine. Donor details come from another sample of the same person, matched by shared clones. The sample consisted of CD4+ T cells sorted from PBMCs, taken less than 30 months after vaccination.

The bases read TGTGCCAGCTGTCCGAGGGGGCTTGGGGCCAACGTCCTGACTTTC. Its translation reads: CASCPRGLGANVLTF. Recombination connected TRBV12-3 or TRBV12-4 to TRBJ2-6; the central 7 bases match TRBD1. V lost 8 bases and J lost 3 bases, and the count of bases not matched to a germline gene is 7. The CDR3 runs 15 residues from the cysteine to the phenylalanine. Only the CDR3 portion is preserved as DNA: 45 bases, with reading frame beginning at the first base.